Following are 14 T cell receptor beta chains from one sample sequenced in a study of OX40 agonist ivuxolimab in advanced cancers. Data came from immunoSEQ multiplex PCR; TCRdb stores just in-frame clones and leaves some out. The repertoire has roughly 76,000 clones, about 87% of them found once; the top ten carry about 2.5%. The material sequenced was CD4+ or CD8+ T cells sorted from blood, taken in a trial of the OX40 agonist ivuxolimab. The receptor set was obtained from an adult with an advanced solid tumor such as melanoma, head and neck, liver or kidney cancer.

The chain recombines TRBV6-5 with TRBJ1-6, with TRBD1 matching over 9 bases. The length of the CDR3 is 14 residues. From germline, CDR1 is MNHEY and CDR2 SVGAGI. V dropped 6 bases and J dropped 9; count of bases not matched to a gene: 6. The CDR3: CASRMGQGPSPLHF. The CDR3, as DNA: TGTGCCAGCAGAATGGGACAGGGTCCTTCACCCCTCCACTTT.

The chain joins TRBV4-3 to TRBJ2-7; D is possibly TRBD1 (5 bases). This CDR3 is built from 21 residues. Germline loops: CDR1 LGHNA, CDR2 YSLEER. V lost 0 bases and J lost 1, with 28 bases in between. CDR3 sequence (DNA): TGCGCCAGCAGCCAAGATCCCCTTGGGCAGGGTGCCTCATTGGGGTCCTACGAGCAGTACTTC. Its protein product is CASSQDPLGQGASLGSYEQYF.

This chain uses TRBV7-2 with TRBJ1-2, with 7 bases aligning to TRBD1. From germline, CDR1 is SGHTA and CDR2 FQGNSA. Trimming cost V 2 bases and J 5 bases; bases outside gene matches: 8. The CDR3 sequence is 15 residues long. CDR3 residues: CASSLNTGERYGYTF. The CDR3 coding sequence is TGTGCCAGCAGCTTAAATACAGGGGAACGGTATGGCTACACCTTC.

The CDR3 nucleotides read TGTGCCAGCAGTAAAACAGGTTCTAATGAAAAACTGTTTTTT. It is translated as CASSKTGSNEKLFF. The chain is built from TRBV28 and TRBJ1-4; tentatively, D is TRBD1 (5 bases). The CDR3 runs 14 residues. The V gene lost 5 bases and the J gene lost 3 bases, with 10 bases spanning the gap. Germline CDR1 and CDR2: MDHEN and SYDVKM.

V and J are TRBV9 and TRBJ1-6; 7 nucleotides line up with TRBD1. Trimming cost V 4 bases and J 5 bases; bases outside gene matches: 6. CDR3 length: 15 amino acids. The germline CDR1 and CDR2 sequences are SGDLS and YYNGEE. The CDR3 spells CASSSQGDNNSPLHF. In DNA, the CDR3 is TGTGCCAGCAGCTCCCAGGGGGACAATAATTCACCCCTCCACTTT. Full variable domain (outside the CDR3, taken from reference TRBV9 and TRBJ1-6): DSGVTQTPKHLITATGQRVTLRCSPRSGDLSVYWYQQSLDQGLQFLIQYYNGEERAKGNILERFSAQQFPDLHSELNLSSLELGDSALYFCASSSQGDNNSPLHFGNGTRLTVT.

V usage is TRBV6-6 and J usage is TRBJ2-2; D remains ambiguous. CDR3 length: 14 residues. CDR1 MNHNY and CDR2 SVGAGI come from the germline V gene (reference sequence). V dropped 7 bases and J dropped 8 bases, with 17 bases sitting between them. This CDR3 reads CASTESGVTGELFF. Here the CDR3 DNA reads TGTGCCAGCACCGAGTCTGGGGTAACGGGGGAGCTGTTTTTT.

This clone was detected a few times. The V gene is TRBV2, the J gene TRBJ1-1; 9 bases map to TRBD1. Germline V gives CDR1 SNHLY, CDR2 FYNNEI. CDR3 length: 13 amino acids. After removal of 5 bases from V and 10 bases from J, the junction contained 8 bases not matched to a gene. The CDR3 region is CASSIQGAVGAFF. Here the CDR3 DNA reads TGTGCCAGCAGTATACAGGGGGCGGTTGGAGCTTTCTTT.

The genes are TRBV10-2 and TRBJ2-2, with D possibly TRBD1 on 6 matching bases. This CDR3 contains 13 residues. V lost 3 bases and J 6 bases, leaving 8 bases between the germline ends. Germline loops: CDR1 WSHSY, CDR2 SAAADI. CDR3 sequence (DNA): TGCGCCAGCAGTGAACAGGGACCCGGGGAGCTGTTTTTT. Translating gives CASSEQGPGELFF.

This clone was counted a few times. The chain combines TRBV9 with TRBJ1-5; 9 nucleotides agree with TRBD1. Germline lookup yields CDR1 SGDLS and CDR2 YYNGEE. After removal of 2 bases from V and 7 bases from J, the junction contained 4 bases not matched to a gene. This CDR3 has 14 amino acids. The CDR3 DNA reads TGTGCCAGCAGCGTGACAGGGACAGGGCAGCCCCAGCATTTT. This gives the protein CASSVTGTGQPQHF.

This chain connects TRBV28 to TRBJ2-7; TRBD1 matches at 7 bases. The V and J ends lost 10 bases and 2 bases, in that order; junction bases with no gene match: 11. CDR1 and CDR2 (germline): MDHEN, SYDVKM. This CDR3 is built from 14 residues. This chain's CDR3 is CATGTGTVAYEQYV. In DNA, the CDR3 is TGTGCCACGGGAACCGGGACAGTTGCCTACGAGCAGTACGTC.

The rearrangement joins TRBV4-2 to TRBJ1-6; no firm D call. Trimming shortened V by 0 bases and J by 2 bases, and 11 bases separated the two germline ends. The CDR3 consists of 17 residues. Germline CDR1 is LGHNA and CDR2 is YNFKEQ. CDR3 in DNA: TGTGCCAGCAGCCAAGACCTTTCCAGGACCTATAATTCACCCCTCCACTTT. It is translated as CASSQDLSRTYNSPLHF.

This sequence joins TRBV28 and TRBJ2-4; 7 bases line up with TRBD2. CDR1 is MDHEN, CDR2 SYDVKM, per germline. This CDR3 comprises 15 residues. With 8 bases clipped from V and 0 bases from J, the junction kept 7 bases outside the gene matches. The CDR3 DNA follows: TGTGCCAGCGGGGGGGAGTCTCTAGCCAAAAACATTCAGTACTTC. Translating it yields CASGGESLAKNIQYF.

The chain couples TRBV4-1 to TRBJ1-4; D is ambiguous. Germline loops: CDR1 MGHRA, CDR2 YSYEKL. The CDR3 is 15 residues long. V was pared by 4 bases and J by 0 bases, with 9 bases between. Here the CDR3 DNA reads TGCGCCAGCAGCCGCCAGATAGCAACTAATGAAAAACTGTTTTTT. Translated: CASSRQIATNEKLFF.

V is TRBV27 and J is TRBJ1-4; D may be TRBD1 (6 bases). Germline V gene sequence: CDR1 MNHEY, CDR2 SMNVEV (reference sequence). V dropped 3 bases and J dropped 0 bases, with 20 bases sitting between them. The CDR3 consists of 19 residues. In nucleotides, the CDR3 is TGTGCCAGCAGTTTCGGGGGGGGCCACAGGCCAGCAACTAATGAAAAACTGTTTTTT. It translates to CASSFGGGHRPATNEKLFF.